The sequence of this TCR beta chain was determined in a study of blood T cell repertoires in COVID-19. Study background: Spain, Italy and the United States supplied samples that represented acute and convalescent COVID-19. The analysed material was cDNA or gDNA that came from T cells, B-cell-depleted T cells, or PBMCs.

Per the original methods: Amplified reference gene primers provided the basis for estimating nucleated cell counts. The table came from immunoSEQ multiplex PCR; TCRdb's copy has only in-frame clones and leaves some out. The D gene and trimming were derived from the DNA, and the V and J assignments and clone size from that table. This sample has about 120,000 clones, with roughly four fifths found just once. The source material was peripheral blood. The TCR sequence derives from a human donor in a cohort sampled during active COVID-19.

CDR3 sequence reads: CASSYSMRGANVLTF. The DNA of the CDR3 is TGTGCCAGCAGTTACTCGATGCGAGGGGCCAACGTCCTGACTTTC. The rearrangement links TRBV6-5 to TRBJ2-6; D not resolved. The CDR3 consists of 15 residues. V lost 0 bases and J 4 bases, leaving 7 bases between the germline ends. Looked up from germline, CDR1 is MNHEY and CDR2 is SVGAGI.